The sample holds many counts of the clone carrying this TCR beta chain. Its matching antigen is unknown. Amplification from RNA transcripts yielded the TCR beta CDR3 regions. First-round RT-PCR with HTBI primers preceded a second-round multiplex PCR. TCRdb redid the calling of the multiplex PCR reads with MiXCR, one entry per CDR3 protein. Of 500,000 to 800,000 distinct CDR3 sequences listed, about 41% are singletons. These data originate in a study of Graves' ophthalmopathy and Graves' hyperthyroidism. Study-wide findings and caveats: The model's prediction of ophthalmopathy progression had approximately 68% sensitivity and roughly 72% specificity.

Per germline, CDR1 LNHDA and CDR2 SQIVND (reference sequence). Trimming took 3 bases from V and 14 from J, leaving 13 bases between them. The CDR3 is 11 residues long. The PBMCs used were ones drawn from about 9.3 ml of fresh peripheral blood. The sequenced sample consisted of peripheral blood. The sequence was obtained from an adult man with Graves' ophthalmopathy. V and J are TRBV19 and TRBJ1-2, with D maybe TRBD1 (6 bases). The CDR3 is CASSIGQFKTF. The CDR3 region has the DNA TGTGCCAGTAGTATTGGACAGTTTAAAACCTTC.